This paragraph covers one TCR beta chain sequence. V was clipped by 3 bases and J by 6 bases, with 11 bases between them. CDR3 length: 13 residues. Per the germline V gene, CDR1 is SGHVS and CDR2 is FQNEAQ. These data come from a study of T cell changes during pregnancy in multiple sclerosis. Repertoires were generated with immunoSEQ multiplex PCR, while TCRdb's copy carries only in-frame clones and drops some. The sample records under 55,000 clones, approximately 94% being singletons. Sample: CD4+ T cells from peripheral blood mononuclear cells, taken in the third trimester of pregnancy. The genes are TRBV7-8 and TRBJ1-2; no reliable D call. The sequence derives from a female donor with multiple sclerosis, enrolled in a pregnancy study. CDR3 region: CASSFQVSDGYTF. CDR3 sequence (DNA): TGTGCCAGCAGCTTCCAGGTGTCGGATGGCTACACCTTC.